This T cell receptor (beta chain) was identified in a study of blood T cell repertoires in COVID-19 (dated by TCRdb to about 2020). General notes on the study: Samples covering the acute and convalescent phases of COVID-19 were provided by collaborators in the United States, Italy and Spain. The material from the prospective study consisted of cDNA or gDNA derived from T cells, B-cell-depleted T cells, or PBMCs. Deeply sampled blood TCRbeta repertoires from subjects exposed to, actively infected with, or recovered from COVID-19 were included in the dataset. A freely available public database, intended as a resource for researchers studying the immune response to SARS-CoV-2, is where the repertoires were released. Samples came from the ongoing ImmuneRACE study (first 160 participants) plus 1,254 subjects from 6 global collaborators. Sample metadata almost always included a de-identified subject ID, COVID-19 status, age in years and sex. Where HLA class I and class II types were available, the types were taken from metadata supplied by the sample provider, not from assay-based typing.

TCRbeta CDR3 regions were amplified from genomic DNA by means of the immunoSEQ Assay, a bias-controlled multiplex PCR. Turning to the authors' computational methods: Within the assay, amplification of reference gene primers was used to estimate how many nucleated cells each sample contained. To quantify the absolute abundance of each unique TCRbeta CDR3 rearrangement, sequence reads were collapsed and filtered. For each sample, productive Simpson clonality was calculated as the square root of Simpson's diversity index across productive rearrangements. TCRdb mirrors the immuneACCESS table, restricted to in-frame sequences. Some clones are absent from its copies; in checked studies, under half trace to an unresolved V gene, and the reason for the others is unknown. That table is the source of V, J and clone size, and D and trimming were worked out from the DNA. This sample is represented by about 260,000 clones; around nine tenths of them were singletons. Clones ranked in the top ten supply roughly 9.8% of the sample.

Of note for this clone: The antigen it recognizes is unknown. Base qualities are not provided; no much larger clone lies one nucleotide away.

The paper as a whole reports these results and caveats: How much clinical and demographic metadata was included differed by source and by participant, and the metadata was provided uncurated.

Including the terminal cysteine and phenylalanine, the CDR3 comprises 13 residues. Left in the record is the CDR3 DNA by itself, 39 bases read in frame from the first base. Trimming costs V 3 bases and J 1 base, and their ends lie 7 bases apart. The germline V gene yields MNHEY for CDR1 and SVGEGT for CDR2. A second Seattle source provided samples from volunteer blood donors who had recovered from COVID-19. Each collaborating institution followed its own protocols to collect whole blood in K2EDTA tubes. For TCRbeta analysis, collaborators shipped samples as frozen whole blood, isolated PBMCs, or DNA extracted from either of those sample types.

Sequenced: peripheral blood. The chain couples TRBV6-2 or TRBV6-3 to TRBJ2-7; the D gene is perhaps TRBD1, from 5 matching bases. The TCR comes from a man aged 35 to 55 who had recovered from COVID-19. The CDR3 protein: CASSYDRSYEQYF. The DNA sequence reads TGTGCCAGCAGTTATGACAGATCCTACGAGCAGTACTTC.